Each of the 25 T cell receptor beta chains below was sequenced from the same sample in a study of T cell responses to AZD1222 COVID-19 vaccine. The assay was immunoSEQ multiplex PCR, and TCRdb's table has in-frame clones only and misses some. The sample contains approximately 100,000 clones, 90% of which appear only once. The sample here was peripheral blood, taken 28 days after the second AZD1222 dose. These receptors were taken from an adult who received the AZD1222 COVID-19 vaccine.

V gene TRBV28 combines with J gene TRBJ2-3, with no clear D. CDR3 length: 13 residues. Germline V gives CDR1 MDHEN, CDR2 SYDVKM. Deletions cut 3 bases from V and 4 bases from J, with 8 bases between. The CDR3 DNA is TGTGCCAGCAGTTTCCAGATCGCAGATACGCAGTATTTT. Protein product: CASSFQIADTQYF.

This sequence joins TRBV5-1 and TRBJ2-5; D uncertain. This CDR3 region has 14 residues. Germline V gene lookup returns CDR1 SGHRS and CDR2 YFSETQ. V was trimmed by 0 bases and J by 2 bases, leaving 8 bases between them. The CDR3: CASSLDTRQETQYF. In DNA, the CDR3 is TGCGCCAGCAGCTTGGATACCCGTCAAGAGACCCAGTACTTC. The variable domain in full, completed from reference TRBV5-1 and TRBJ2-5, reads KAGVTQTPRYLIKTRGQQVTLSCSPISGHRSVSWYQQTPGQGLQFLFEYFSETQRNKGNFPGRFSGRQFSNSRSEMNVSTLELGDSALYLCASSLDTRQETQYFGPGTRLLVL.

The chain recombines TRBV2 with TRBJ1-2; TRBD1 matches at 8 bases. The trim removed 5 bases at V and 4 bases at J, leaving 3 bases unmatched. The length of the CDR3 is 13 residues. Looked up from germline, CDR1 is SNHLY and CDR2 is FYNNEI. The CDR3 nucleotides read TGTGCCAGCAGTTCGGACAGGGCCTATGGCTACACCTTC. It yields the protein CASSSDRAYGYTF.

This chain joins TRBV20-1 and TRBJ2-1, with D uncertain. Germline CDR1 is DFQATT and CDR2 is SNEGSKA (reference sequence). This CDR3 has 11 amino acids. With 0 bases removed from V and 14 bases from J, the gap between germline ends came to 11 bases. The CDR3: CSARDSFIEFF. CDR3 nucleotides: TGCAGTGCTAGAGATTCATTTATAGAGTTCTTC.

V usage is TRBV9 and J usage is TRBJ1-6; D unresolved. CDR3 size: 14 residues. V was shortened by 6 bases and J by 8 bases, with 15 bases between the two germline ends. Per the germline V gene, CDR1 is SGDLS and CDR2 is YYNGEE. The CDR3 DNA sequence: TGTGCCAGCACCGTCACTGCAGAGGATTCACCCCTCCACTTT. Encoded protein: CASTVTAEDSPLHF.

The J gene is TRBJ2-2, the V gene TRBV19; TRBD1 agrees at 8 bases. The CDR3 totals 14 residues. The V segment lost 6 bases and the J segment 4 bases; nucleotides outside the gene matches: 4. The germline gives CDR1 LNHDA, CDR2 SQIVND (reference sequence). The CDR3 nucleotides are TGTGCCAGTAGCGGACAGGGATTCACCGGGGAGCTGTTTTTT. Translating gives CASSGQGFTGELFF.

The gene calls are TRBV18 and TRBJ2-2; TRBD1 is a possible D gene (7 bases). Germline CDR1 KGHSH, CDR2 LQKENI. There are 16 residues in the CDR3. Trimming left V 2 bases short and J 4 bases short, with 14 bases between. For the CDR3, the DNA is TGTGCCAGCTCACCAGGAGGGGGCTTCGGCACCGGGGAGCTGTTTTTT. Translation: CASSPGGGFGTGELFF. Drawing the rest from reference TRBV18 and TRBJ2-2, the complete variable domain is NAGVMQNPRHLVRRRGQEARLRCSPMKGHSHVYWYRQLPEEGLKFMVYLQKENIIDESGMPKERFSAEFPKEGPSILRIQQVVRGDSAAYFCASSPGGGFGTGELFFGEGSRLTVL.

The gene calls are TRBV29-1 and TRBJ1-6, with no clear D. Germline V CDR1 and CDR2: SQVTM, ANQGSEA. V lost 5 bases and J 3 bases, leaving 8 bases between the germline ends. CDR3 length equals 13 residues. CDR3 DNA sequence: TGCAGCGTTAGAACAGACTATAATTCACCCCTCCACTTT. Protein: CSVRTDYNSPLHF.

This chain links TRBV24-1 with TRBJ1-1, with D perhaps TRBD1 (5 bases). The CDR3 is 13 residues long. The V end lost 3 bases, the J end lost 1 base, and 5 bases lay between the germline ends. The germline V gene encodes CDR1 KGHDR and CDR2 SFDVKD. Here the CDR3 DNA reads TGTGCCACCAGTGATGGGACGAACACTGAAGCTTTCTTT. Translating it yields CATSDGTNTEAFF.

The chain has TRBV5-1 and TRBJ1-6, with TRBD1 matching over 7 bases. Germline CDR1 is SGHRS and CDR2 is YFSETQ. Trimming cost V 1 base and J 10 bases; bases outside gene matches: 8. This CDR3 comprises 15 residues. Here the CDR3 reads CASSLFGQAESPLHF. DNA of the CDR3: TGCGCCAGCAGCTTGTTCGGACAGGCTGAATCACCCCTCCACTTT.

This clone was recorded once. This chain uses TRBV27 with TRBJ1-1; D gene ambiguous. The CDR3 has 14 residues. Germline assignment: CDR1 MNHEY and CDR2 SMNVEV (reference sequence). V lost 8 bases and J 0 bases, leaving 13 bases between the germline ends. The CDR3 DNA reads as TGTGCCAGCTCGAGGTGGGGAATGAACACTGAAGCTTTCTTT. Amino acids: CASSRWGMNTEAFF.

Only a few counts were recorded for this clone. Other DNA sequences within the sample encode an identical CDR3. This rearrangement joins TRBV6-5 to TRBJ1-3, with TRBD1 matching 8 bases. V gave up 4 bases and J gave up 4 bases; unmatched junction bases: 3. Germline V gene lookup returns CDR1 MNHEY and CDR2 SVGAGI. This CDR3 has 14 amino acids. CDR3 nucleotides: TGTGCCAGCAGTTCTCAGGGGGCAGGAAACACCATATATTTT. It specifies CASSSQGAGNTIYF.

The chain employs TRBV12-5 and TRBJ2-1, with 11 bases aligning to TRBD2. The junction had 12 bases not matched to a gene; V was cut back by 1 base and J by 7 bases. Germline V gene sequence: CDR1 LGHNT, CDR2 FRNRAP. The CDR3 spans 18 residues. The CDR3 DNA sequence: TGTGCTAGTGGTTTGGCACTCTCCTTAGCGGGGGGGCTAAATGAGCAGTTCTTC. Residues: CASGLALSLAGGLNEQFF.

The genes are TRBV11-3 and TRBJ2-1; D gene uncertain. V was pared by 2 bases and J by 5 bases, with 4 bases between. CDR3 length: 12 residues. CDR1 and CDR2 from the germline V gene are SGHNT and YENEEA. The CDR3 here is CASSLNNNEQFF. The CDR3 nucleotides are TGTGCCAGCAGCTTAAACAACAATGAGCAGTTCTTC.

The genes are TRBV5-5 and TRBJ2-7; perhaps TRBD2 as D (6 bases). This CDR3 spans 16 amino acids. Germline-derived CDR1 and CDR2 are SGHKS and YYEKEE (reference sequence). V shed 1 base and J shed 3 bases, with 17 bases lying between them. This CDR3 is CASSLNPGLIIYEQYF. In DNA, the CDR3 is TGTGCCAGCAGCTTGAATCCGGGACTGATTATCTACGAGCAGTACTTC.

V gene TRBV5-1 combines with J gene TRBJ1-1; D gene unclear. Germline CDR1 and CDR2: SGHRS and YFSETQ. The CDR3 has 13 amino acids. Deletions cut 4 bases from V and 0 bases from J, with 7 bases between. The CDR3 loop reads CASSGIMNTEAFF. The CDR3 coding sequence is TGCGCCAGCAGCGGCATTATGAACACTGAAGCTTTCTTT.

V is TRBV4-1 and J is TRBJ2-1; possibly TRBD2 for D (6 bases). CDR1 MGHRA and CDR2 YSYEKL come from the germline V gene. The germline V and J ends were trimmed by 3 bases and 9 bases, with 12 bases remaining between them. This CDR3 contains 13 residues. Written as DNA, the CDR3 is TGCGCCAGCAGCCAGCGACTAGTTCCTGAGCAGTTCTTC. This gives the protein CASSQRLVPEQFF.

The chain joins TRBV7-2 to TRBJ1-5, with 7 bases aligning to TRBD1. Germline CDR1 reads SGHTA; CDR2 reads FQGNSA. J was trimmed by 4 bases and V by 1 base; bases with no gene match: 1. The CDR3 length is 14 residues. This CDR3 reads CASSLGGQNQPQHF. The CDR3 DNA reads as TGTGCCAGCAGCTTAGGGGGACAGAATCAGCCCCAGCATTTT. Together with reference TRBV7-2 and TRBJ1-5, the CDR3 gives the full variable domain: GAGVSQSPSNKVTEKGKDVELRCDPISGHTALYWYRQSLGQGLEFLIYFQGNSAPDKSGLPSDRFSAERTGGSVSTLTIQRTQQEDSAVYLCASSLGGQNQPQHFGDGTRLSIL.

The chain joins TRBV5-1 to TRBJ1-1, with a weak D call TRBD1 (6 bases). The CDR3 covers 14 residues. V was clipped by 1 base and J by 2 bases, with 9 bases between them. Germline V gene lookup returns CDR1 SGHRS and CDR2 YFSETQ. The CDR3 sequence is CASSLTGSNTEAFF. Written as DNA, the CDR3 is TGCGCCAGCAGCTTGACAGGGTCTAACACTGAAGCTTTCTTT.

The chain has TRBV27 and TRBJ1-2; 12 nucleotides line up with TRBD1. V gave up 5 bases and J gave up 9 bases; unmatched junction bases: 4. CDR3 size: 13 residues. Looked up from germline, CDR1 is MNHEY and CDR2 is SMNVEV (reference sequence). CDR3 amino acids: CASSGTGGPSYTF. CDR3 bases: TGTGCCAGCAGTGGGACAGGGGGCCCGAGCTACACCTTC.

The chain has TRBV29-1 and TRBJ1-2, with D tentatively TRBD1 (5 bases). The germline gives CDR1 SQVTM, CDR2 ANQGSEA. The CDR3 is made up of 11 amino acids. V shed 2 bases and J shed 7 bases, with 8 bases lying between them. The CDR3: CSVERGVGYTF. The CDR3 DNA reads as TGCAGCGTTGAACGAGGGGTTGGCTACACCTTC.

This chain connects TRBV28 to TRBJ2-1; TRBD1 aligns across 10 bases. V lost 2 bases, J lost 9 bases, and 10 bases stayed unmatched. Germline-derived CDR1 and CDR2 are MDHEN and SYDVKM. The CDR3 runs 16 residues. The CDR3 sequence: CASSLAGTGDRSEQFF. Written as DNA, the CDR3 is TGTGCCAGCAGTTTAGCCGGGACAGGGGATAGGAGTGAGCAGTTCTTC.

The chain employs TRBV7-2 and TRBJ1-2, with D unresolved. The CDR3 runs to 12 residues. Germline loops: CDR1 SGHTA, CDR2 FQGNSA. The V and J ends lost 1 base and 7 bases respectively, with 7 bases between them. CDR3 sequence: CASSLDSTGYTF. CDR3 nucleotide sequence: TGTGCCAGCAGCTTAGATTCGACTGGCTACACCTTC.

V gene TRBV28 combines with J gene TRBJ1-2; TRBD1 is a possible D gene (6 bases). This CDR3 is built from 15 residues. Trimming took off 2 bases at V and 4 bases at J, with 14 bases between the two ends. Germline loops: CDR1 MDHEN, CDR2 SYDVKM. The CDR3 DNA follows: TGTGCCAGCAGTTTAGCGGGAGGGGGTGGCTATGGCTACACCTTC. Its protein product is CASSLAGGGGYGYTF.

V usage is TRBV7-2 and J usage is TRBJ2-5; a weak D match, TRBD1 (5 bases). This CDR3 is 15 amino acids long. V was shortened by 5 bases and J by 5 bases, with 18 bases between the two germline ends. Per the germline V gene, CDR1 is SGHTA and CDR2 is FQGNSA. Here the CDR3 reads CASSPDSYTRETQYF. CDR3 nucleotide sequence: TGTGCCAGCAGCCCAGACAGCTATACTCGGGAGACCCAGTACTTC.